A single sample is the source of the 18 T cell receptor beta chains below, sequenced in a study of neoadjuvant anti-PD-1 for oral cavity cancer. Some clones are missing from TCRdb's copy, which holds only in-frame ones; the method was immunoSEQ multiplex PCR. This repertoire shows about 14,000 clones, about 75% found once; its top ten account for roughly 2.2%. Documented time point: after neoadjuvant nivolumab, at surgical resection. The sample consisted of PBMCs, taken after nivolumab (anti-PD-1) treatment. Source of these receptors: a person aged 35-80 years with oral cavity squamous cell carcinoma.

A note on this clone: Other DNA sequences in this sample translate to the same CDR3. This sequence joins TRBV4-1 and TRBJ2-7; D tentatively fits TRBD1 or TRBD2 (5 bases each). The CDR3 consists of 16 residues. Germline-derived CDR1 and CDR2 are MGHRA and YSYEKL. The V end lost 1 base, the J end lost 2 bases, and 15 bases lay between the germline ends. CDR3 sequence: CASSQGLGASTYEQYF. CDR3 nucleotides: TGCGCCAGCAGCCAAGGCCTCGGGGCGTCCACCTACGAGCAGTACTTC.

This chain links TRBV5-1 with TRBJ2-3; D gene ambiguous. The CDR3 extends over 14 amino acids. Germline V gene data show CDR1 as SGHRS and CDR2 as YFSETQ. V dropped 7 bases and J dropped 1 base, with 13 bases sitting between them. CDR3 sequence: CASYLGYGTDTQYF. The CDR3 nucleotides read TGCGCCAGCTACCTAGGGTACGGCACAGATACGCAGTATTTT.

The chain carries TRBV5-1 and TRBJ2-2, with unresolved D. CDR1 is SGHRS and CDR2 is YFSETQ in the germline V gene. This CDR3 is 15 amino acids long. V was clipped by 0 bases and J by 0 bases, with 6 bases between them. The CDR3 is CASSLGLSNTGELFF. The CDR3 DNA sequence: TGCGCCAGCAGCTTGGGTCTTTCGAACACCGGGGAGCTGTTTTTT. The whole variable domain, remainder taken from reference TRBV5-1 and TRBJ2-2, is KAGVTQTPRYLIKTRGQQVTLSCSPISGHRSVSWYQQTPGQGLQFLFEYFSETQRNKGNFPGRFSGRQFSNSRSEMNVSTLELGDSALYLCASSLGLSNTGELFFGEGSRLTVL.

V gene TRBV9 combines with J gene TRBJ1-1, with D perhaps matching TRBD1 (6 bases). The CDR3 sequence is 12 residues long. Germline CDR1 and CDR2: SGDLS and YYNGEE. With 4 bases removed from V and 8 bases from J, the gap between germline ends came to 12 bases. The CDR3 sequence: CASSPTGHEAFF. Here the CDR3 DNA reads TGTGCCAGCAGCCCAACGGGACACGAAGCTTTCTTT.

This sequence joins TRBV19 and TRBJ1-2; D call uncertain. V was clipped by 4 bases and J by 7 bases, with 10 bases between them. CDR1 and CDR2 (germline): LNHDA, SQIVND (reference sequence). This CDR3 is 12 amino acids long. CDR3 amino acids: CASSTASVGYTF. CDR3 sequence (DNA): TGTGCCAGTAGTACCGCGTCCGTTGGCTACACCTTC. Variable domain in full (rest from reference TRBV19 and TRBJ1-2): DGGITQSPKYLFRKEGQNVTLSCEQNLNHDAMYWYRQDPGQGLRLIYYSQIVNDFQKGDIAEGYSVSREKKESFPLTVTSAQKNPTAFYLCASSTASVGYTFGSGTRLTVV.

The chain carries TRBV6-4 and TRBJ2-6, with D perhaps assigned TRBD1 or TRBD2 (5 bases each). The CDR3 contains 15 residues. CDR1 MRHNA and CDR2 SNTAGT come from the germline V gene. Trimming cost V 2 bases and J 1 base, with 6 bases left between them. CDR3: CASSDGGSGANVLTF. CDR3 nucleotide sequence: TGTGCCAGCAGTGACGGGGGTTCTGGGGCCAACGTCCTGACTTTC.

This chain uses TRBV29-1 with TRBJ2-5; perhaps TRBD2 as D (6 bases). The CDR3 covers 13 residues. Trimming removed 6 bases from V and 4 bases from J, with 15 bases in between. Germline V gives CDR1 SQVTM, CDR2 ANQGSEA. The CDR3 reads CSVTPLARETQYF. Written as DNA, the CDR3 is TGCAGCGTCACCCCACTAGCTCGAGAGACCCAGTACTTC.

The rearrangement joins TRBV14 to TRBJ2-7; a possible D gene is TRBD2 (6 bases). V was clipped by 4 bases and J by 4 bases, with 23 bases between them. The CDR3 has 17 residues. The germline V gene encodes CDR1 SGHDN and CDR2 FVKESK. In DNA, the CDR3 is TGTGCCAGCAGCCTCGCGGGGAGAGGGCTGCGCGCTTACGAGCAGTACTTC. Translated: CASSLAGRGLRAYEQYF.

CDR3 bases: TGTGCCAGCAGCACCGGGACTCACGAGAAGACCTATGGCTACACCTTC. This sequence encodes CASSTGTHEKTYGYTF. V is TRBV7-1 and J is TRBJ1-2; tentatively, D is TRBD1 (5 bases). TRBV7-1 is an ORF; its function is uncertain. This CDR3 is built from 16 residues. Deletions cut 5 bases from V and 4 bases from J, with 20 bases between.

This chain uses TRBV29-1 with TRBJ1-4; TRBD1 is a possible D gene (5 bases). This CDR3 comprises 17 residues. Germline V gives CDR1 SQVTM, CDR2 ANQGSEA. V shed 6 bases and J shed 0 bases, with 20 bases lying between them. The CDR3 DNA reads as TGCAGCGTAGTTGGGTGGGAGGGGACTACAACTAATGAAAAACTGTTTTTT. It yields the protein CSVVGWEGTTTNEKLFF.

The chain joins TRBV27 to TRBJ1-4; 8 nucleotides line up with TRBD1. The V and J ends lost 5 bases and 4 bases, in that order; junction bases with no gene match: 6. CDR1 is MNHEY, CDR2 SMNVEV, per germline (reference sequence). The CDR3 length is 15 residues. The CDR3 DNA is TGTGCCAGCAGTCCAAACAGGGGGGATAATGAAAAACTGTTTTTT. It specifies CASSPNRGDNEKLFF. The variable domain in full, with the rest retrieved from reference TRBV27 and TRBJ1-4, is EAQVTQNPRYLITVTGKKLTVTCSQNMNHEYMSWYRQDPGLGLRQIYYSMNVEVTDKGDVPEGYKVSRKEKRNFPLILESPSPNQTSLYFCASSPNRGDNEKLFFGSGTQLSVL.

The chain has TRBV11-2 and TRBJ1-2; D call uncertain. The CDR3 is 13 residues long. V lost 0 bases to trimming and J lost 6 bases, with 8 bases between them. Germline CDR1 is SGHAT and CDR2 is FQNNGV. In nucleotides, the CDR3 is TGTGCCAGCAGCTTAGATGGGAGGGATGGCTACACCTTC. This sequence encodes CASSLDGRDGYTF.

This chain connects TRBV7-2 to TRBJ2-7, with 7 bases identical to TRBD2. From germline, CDR1 is SGHTA and CDR2 FQGNSA. The V gene end was trimmed by 0 bases and the J gene end by 4 bases; junction bases not matched to a gene: 6. The CDR3 loop spans 15 amino acids. CDR3 protein: CASSLAGRDPYEQYF. In nucleotides, the CDR3 is TGTGCCAGCAGCTTAGCGGGGAGGGACCCTTACGAGCAGTACTTC.

This clone showed up just a few times. This chain links TRBV4-1 with TRBJ1-5; 7 bases are shared with TRBD1. Trimming cost V 2 bases and J 3 bases; bases outside gene matches: 4. Germline V gene sequence: CDR1 MGHRA, CDR2 YSYEKL. CDR3 length: 15 residues. Here the CDR3 reads CASSQSTGFNQPQHF. Written as DNA, the CDR3 is TGCGCCAGCAGCCAATCGACAGGGTTCAATCAGCCCCAGCATTTT.

The chain uses TRBV2 and TRBJ2-2, with a tentative D call TRBD2 (5 bases). This CDR3 is built from 15 residues. Deletions cut 6 bases from V and 1 base from J, with 12 bases between. Germline CDR1 reads SNHLY; CDR2 reads FYNNEI. The CDR3 coding sequence is TGTGCCAGCAGACGAGAGGGCCAGAACACCGGGGAGCTGTTTTTT. It yields the protein CASRREGQNTGELFF.

The rearrangement uses TRBV29-1 and TRBJ2-2, with D perhaps assigned TRBD1 or TRBD2 (5 bases each). Per the germline V gene, CDR1 is SQVTM and CDR2 is ANQGSEA. V lost 8 bases and J 0 bases, leaving 10 bases between the germline ends. CDR3 size: 13 residues. DNA of the CDR3: TGCAGCTCGATGGGGGCGAACACCGGGGAGCTGTTTTTT. Its protein is CSSMGANTGELFF.

This sequence joins TRBV5-8 and TRBJ2-1, with 9 positions matching TRBD1. Germline CDR1 SGHTS, CDR2 YDEGEE. V was pared by 3 bases and J by 10 bases, with 14 bases of the junction left unmatched. This CDR3 region has 16 residues. The CDR3 here is CASSSYRDRVSYEQFF. The CDR3 region has the DNA TGTGCCAGCAGCTCCTATCGGGACAGGGTGTCATACGAGCAGTTCTTC.

This sequence joins TRBV9 and TRBJ2-1; TRBD2 matches 9 bases. The V and J ends lost 4 bases and 4 bases, in that order; junction bases with no gene match: 15. CDR1 is SGDLS, CDR2 YYNGEE, per germline. The length of the CDR3 is 18 residues. The CDR3 DNA sequence: TGTGCCAGCAGCCCTACCTCCGGGGGCGGGAGGGTTTACAATGAGCAGTTCTTC. It encodes CASSPTSGGGRVYNEQFF.